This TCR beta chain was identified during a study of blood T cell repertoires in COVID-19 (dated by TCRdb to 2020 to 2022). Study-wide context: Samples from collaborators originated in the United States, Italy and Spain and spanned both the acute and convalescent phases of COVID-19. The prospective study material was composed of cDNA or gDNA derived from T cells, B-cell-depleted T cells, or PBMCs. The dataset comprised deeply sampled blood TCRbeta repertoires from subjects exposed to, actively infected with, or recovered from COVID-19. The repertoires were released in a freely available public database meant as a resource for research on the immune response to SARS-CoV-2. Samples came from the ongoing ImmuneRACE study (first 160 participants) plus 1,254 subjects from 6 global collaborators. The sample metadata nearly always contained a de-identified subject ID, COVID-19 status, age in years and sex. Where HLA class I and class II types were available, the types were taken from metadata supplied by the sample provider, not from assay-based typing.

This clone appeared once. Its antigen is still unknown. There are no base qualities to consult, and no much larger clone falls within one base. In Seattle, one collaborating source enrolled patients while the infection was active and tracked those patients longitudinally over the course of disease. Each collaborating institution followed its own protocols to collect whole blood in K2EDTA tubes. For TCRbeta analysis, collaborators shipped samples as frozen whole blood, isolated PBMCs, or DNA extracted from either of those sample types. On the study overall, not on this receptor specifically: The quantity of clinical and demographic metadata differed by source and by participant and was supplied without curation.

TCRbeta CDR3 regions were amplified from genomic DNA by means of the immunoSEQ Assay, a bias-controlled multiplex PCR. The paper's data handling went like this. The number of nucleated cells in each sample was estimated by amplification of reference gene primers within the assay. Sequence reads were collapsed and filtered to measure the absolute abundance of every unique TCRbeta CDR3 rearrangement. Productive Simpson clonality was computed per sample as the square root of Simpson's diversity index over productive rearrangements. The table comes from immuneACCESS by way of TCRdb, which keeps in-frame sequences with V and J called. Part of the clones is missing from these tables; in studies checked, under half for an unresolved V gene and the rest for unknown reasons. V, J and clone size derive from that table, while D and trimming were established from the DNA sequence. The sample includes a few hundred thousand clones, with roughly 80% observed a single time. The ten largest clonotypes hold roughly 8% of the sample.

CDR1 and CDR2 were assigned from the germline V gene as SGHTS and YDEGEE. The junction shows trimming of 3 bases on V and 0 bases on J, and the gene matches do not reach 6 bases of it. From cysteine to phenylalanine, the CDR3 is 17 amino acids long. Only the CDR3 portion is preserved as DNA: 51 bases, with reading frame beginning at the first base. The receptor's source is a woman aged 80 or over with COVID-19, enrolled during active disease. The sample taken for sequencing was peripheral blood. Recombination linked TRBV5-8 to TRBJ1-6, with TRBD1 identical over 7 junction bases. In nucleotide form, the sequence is TGTGCCAGCAGCTCCAGAGGGGGCAGCTCCTATAATTCACCCCTCCACTTT. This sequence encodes CASSSRGGSSYNSPLHF.